Following are 14 T cell receptor beta chains from one sample sequenced in a study of T cell clonotyping in hematopoietic cell transplantation. The assay was immunoSEQ multiplex PCR, and TCRdb's table has in-frame clones only and misses some. Of some 45,000 clones in the sample, 82% were seen once. Time point: recipient sample about 28 days before transplant, after cytoreduction. The specimen was peripheral blood mononuclear cells, collected before stem cell transplant. All receptors come from a man aged 55 to 70 with myelodysplastic syndrome. Some clones in this sample may be carry-over from other donors' samples.

The chain links TRBV28 to TRBJ1-2; D unclear. Germline values: CDR1 MDHEN, CDR2 SYDVKM. Trimming cost V 5 bases and J 2 bases, with 18 bases left between them. This CDR3 comprises 16 residues. The CDR3 DNA sequence: TGTGCCAGCAGTGAGGTCCGATCCAGGCTCAACTATGGCTACACCTTC. Protein: CASSEVRSRLNYGYTF.

The rearrangement links TRBV18 to TRBJ1-2, with unresolved D. Germline V gives CDR1 KGHSH, CDR2 LQKENI. V was cut by 2 bases and J by 7 bases, with 17 bases left in between. The CDR3 spans 15 residues. The CDR3 DNA is TGTGCCAGCTCACCAAGCCAGGATCCCCCCCTTGGCTACACCTTC. This gives the protein CASSPSQDPPLGYTF. Full variable domain (rest looked up from reference TRBV18 and TRBJ1-2): NAGVMQNPRHLVRRRGQEARLRCSPMKGHSHVYWYRQLPEEGLKFMVYLQKENIIDESGMPKERFSAEFPKEGPSILRIQQVVRGDSAAYFCASSPSQDPPLGYTFGSGTRLTVV.

The chain recombines TRBV11-2 with TRBJ1-2, with 8 bases identical to TRBD1. Germline V gene sequence: CDR1 SGHAT, CDR2 FQNNGV. V lost 6 bases, J lost 8 bases, and 14 bases stayed unmatched. The CDR3 has 15 amino acids. CDR3 region: CASRLFGTGDFGYTF. CDR3 DNA sequence: TGTGCCAGCAGGCTGTTCGGGACAGGAGATTTCGGCTACACCTTC. The whole variable domain, filled in from reference TRBV11-2 and TRBJ1-2, reads EAGVAQSPRYKIIEKRQSVAFWCNPISGHATLYWYQQILGQGPKLLIQFQNNGVVDDSQLPKDRFSAERLKGVDSTLKIQPAKLEDSAVYLCASRLFGTGDFGYTFGSGTRLTVV.

The CDR3 sequence is CASSESWGLSAAFF. CDR3 DNA: TGTGCCAGCAGTGAATCCTGGGGGCTTTCTGCGGCTTTCTTT. The chain has TRBV2 and TRBJ1-1; tentative D call: TRBD1 (6 bases). CDR1 and CDR2 from the germline V gene are SNHLY and FYNNEI. This CDR3 region has 14 residues. The germline V and J ends were trimmed by 2 bases and 11 bases, with 18 bases remaining between them.

This chain joins TRBV7-3 and TRBJ2-1; D possibly corresponds to TRBD1 (6 bases). V lost 5 bases and J 4 bases, leaving 15 bases between the germline ends. CDR3 length equals 15 residues. Per the germline V gene, CDR1 is SGHTA and CDR2 is FQGTGA. The CDR3 nucleotides read TGTGCCAGCAGCCCCCGCCTTGGACAGTACAATGAGCAGTTCTTC. Amino acid sequence: CASSPRLGQYNEQFF.

This clone was recorded once. The same CDR3 also results from other DNA sequences found in this sample. The chain links TRBV2 to TRBJ2-7; no reliable D call. Germline V CDR1 and CDR2: SNHLY, FYNNEI. V was shortened by 3 bases and J by 3 bases, with 6 bases between the two germline ends. The CDR3 has 12 residues. The CDR3 spells CASSDGGYEQYF. The CDR3 DNA is TGTGCCAGCAGTGACGGCGGCTACGAGCAGTACTTC.

This rearrangement joins TRBV5-1 to TRBJ1-4; the match to TRBD1 covers 10 bases. V shed 4 bases and J 5 bases; nucleotides not matched to a gene: 2. Germline assignment: CDR1 SGHRS and CDR2 YFSETQ. This CDR3 contains 14 residues. The CDR3: CASSRGQGNEKLFF. Here the CDR3 DNA reads TGCGCCAGCAGCAGGGGACAGGGGAATGAAAAACTGTTTTTT.

The chain carries TRBV9 and TRBJ1-2, with 7 bases lining up with TRBD1. The germline V gene encodes CDR1 SGDLS and CDR2 YYNGEE. The CDR3 contains 15 residues. V shed 0 bases and J 6 bases; nucleotides not matched to a gene: 8. The CDR3 bases are TGTGCCAGCAGCGTAGCGACGGACAGGCCTGATGGCTACACCTTC. Protein: CASSVATDRPDGYTF. Together with reference TRBV9 and TRBJ1-2, the CDR3 gives the full variable domain: DSGVTQTPKHLITATGQRVTLRCSPRSGDLSVYWYQQSLDQGLQFLIQYYNGEERAKGNILERFSAQQFPDLHSELNLSSLELGDSALYFCASSVATDRPDGYTFGSGTRLTVV.

The rearrangement uses TRBV30 and TRBJ1-5; TRBD1 matches 10 bases. With V trimmed by 7 bases and J by 4 bases, 4 bases remained unmatched. The CDR3 is made up of 13 amino acids. Germline CDR1 and CDR2: GTSNPN and SVGIG (reference sequence). CDR3 region: CALRDRGNQPQHF. The CDR3 DNA reads as TGTGCCTTGAGGGACAGGGGAAATCAGCCCCAGCATTTT.

The DNA for the CDR3 is TGTGCCAGCAGGGTCGATAGGATCTCGTACGAGCAGTACTTC. Residues: CASRVDRISYEQYF. This chain joins TRBV7-2 and TRBJ2-7; D remains ambiguous. Germline V gives CDR1 SGHTA, CDR2 FQGNSA. V shed 6 bases and J shed 4 bases, with 16 bases lying between them. The CDR3 is 14 residues long.

This clone was recorded only once. The V call is TRBV7-9, the J call TRBJ1-1; D may be TRBD1 (6 bases). Deletions cut 5 bases from V and 1 base from J, with 8 bases between. There are 13 residues in the CDR3. CDR1 is SEHNR and CDR2 is FQNEAQ in the germline V gene (reference sequence). As DNA, the CDR3 is TGTGCCAGCAGCGAACAGGGGAACACTGAAGCTTTCTTT. It yields the protein CASSEQGNTEAFF.

The J gene is TRBJ1-2, the V gene TRBV19, with D perhaps matching TRBD1 (6 bases). The length of the CDR3 is 16 residues. From germline, CDR1 is LNHDA and CDR2 SQIVND (reference sequence). V was clipped by 11 bases and J by 7 bases, with 29 bases between them. CDR3: CASTRRGAVKWFGYTF. The CDR3 DNA follows: TGTGCCTCTACCCGGCGGGGGGCCGTTAAGTGGTTTGGCTACACCTTC. The variable domain in full, completed from reference TRBV19 and TRBJ1-2, reads DGGITQSPKYLFRKEGQNVTLSCEQNLNHDAMYWYRQDPGQGLRLIYYSQIVNDFQKGDIAEGYSVSREKKESFPLTVTSAQKNPTAFYLCASTRRGAVKWFGYTFGSGTRLTVV.

This rearrangement joins TRBV6-1 to TRBJ2-1, with D possibly matching TRBD2 (5 bases). Germline assignment: CDR1 MNHNS and CDR2 SASEGT. This CDR3 comprises 13 residues. V was trimmed by 6 bases and J by 6 bases, leaving 12 bases between them. The CDR3 protein is CASSILAPNEQFF. CDR3 sequence (DNA): TGTGCCAGCAGCATCCTAGCACCCAATGAGCAGTTCTTC.

This clone was seen a single time. This rearrangement joins TRBV7-2 to TRBJ2-2, with TRBD2 matching 13 bases. CDR1 and CDR2 (germline): SGHTA, FQGNSA. The CDR3 loop spans 16 amino acids. Unmatched junction bases numbered 3, after V lost 3 bases and J lost 5 bases. In DNA form, the CDR3 reads TGTGCCAGCAGCTTTATGGGACTAGCGGGAACCGGGGAGCTGTTTTTT. Protein sequence: CASSFMGLAGTGELFF.